The 15 T cell receptor beta chains presented below share a single source sample, sequenced in a study of blood T cell repertoires in COVID-19. This table comes from immunoSEQ multiplex PCR, and its TCRdb copy is limited to in-frame clones, with some not included. The sample has a few hundred thousand clones; more than 70% are singletons. Sequencing used peripheral blood. Source of these receptors: a woman aged 25 to 39 with COVID-19, enrolled during active disease.

This chain links TRBV6-5 with TRBJ2-1; 15 bases align to TRBD2. The germline V gene has CDR1 MNHEY and CDR2 SVGAGI. This CDR3 is built from 16 residues. Trimming cost V 4 bases and J 4 bases; bases outside gene matches: 2. CDR3 region: CASSWTSGGGYNEQFF. As DNA, the CDR3 is TGTGCCAGCAGTTGGACTAGCGGGGGGGGTTACAATGAGCAGTTCTTC.

CDR3 nucleotides: TGTGCCAGCAAGAGGGGTTTCGACAGGGGAGACACTGAAGCTTTCTTT. Its translation: CASKRGFDRGDTEAFF. This chain links TRBV9 with TRBJ1-1; 8 nucleotides line up with TRBD1. V gave up 6 bases and J gave up 3 bases; unmatched junction bases: 13. The CDR3 has 16 amino acids. Germline V gene lookup returns CDR1 SGDLS and CDR2 YYNGEE.

The chain carries TRBV29-1 and TRBJ2-5; the match to TRBD2 covers 11 bases. Unmatched junction bases numbered 6, after V lost 5 bases and J lost 4 bases. Germline V gives CDR1 SQVTM, CDR2 ANQGSEA. The length of the CDR3 is 14 residues. This CDR3 reads CSVNSGGASETQYF. Here the CDR3 DNA reads TGCAGCGTTAATAGCGGGGGGGCGTCAGAGACCCAGTACTTC.

The chain links TRBV27 to TRBJ1-6, with D unresolved. Germline V lookup: CDR1 MNHEY, CDR2 SMNVEV (reference sequence). The germline V and J ends were trimmed by 5 bases and 0 bases, with 8 bases remaining between them. This CDR3 spans 15 amino acids. The CDR3 DNA follows: TGTGCCAGCAGTAAAATTAGCTCCTATAATTCACCCCTCCACTTT. Residues: CASSKISSYNSPLHF.

The V call is TRBV20-1, the J call TRBJ1-6; the D gene is possibly TRBD1 (5 bases). This CDR3 comprises 22 residues. The ends were cut back, 3 bases at V and 3 bases at J, with 33 bases in the middle. Germline CDR1 reads DFQATT; CDR2 reads SNEGSKA (reference sequence). CDR3 DNA: TGCAGTGCTAGTAAGGGGCCGTATCCCTTCAACCTCACTTTGAACTATAATTCACCCCTCCACTTT. Translation gives CSASKGPYPFNLTLNYNSPLHF.

The chain uses TRBV7-2 and TRBJ1-4; no clear D. CDR1 is SGHTA and CDR2 is FQGNSA in the germline V gene. The V gene lost 5 bases and the J gene lost 6 bases, with 13 bases spanning the gap. The CDR3 totals 14 residues. The CDR3 is CASSAAYSDEKLFF. CDR3 nucleotides: TGTGCCAGCAGCGCGGCCTATTCGGATGAAAAACTGTTTTTT.

The chain joins TRBV29-1 to TRBJ2-2; possibly TRBD1 for D (6 bases). This CDR3 is built from 14 residues. The germline V gene encodes CDR1 SQVTM and CDR2 ANQGSEA. The V end was cut by 7 bases, the J end by 2 bases, with 14 bases between. This CDR3 is CSAVTGDNTGELFF. The CDR3 DNA follows: TGCAGCGCAGTGACAGGTGATAACACCGGGGAGCTGTTTTTT.

This chain links TRBV7-8 with TRBJ2-7; TRBD2 matches at 10 bases. The CDR3 contains 15 residues. After removal of 1 base from V and 3 bases from J, the junction contained 3 bases not matched to a gene. Germline CDR1 is SGHVS and CDR2 is FQNEAQ. The CDR3 region has the DNA TGTGCCAGCAGCTTAGAGTCTAGCGGGGGCTACGAGCAGTACGTC. Its translation: CASSLESSGGYEQYV.

The V gene is TRBV5-1, the J gene TRBJ2-7, with 8 bases fitting TRBD1. From germline, CDR1 is SGHRS and CDR2 YFSETQ. The CDR3 runs 14 residues. V lost 1 base to trimming and J lost 5 bases; unmatched junction nucleotides: 5. The CDR3 region is CASSLLQGDDEQYF. For the CDR3, the DNA is TGCGCCAGCAGCTTGTTACAGGGGGATGACGAGCAGTACTTC.

V is TRBV7-2 and J is TRBJ2-3; TRBD2 matches at 7 bases. V trimming: 4 bases; J trimming: 4 bases; junction bases outside the gene matches: 8. Germline V lookup: CDR1 SGHTA, CDR2 FQGNSA. The CDR3 is made up of 15 amino acids. The CDR3 DNA is TGTGCCAGCAGCTCCCCAGCGGGAAGGGCAGATACGCAGTATTTT. This translates into CASSSPAGRADTQYF.

Notes on this clone: One end of the junction varies from germline; a read error may be responsible. The chain uses TRBV5-1 and TRBJ1-1, with a tentative D call TRBD1 (6 bases). CDR3 length: 15 residues. Per germline, CDR1 SGHRS and CDR2 YFSETQ. CDR3 region: CARSLVGGGGTEAFF. The CDR3 DNA is TGCGCCCGCAGCTTGGTGGGGGGCGGGGGCACTGAAGCTTTCTTT.

The chain joins TRBV7-2 to TRBJ2-7, with a tentative D call TRBD2 (5 bases). CDR3 size: 14 residues. Trimming pared 2 bases from V and 1 base from J, leaving 9 bases between. Per the germline V gene, CDR1 is SGHTA and CDR2 is FQGNSA. Here the CDR3 reads CASSLYGISYEQYF. Written as DNA, the CDR3 is TGTGCCAGCAGCTTATACGGGATTTCCTACGAGCAGTACTTC.

This chain joins TRBV10-1 and TRBJ2-3; 8 positions match TRBD2. The junction had 1 base not matched to a gene; V was cut back by 5 bases and J by 3 bases. This CDR3 contains 13 residues. The germline V gene has CDR1 WNHNN and CDR2 SYGVQD (reference sequence). The CDR3 DNA is TGCGCCAGCAGTACTAGCGGAACAGATACGCAGTATTTT. As protein: CASSTSGTDTQYF.

The V call is TRBV5-8, the J call TRBJ2-7; perhaps TRBD1 as D (5 bases). CDR1 is SGHTS and CDR2 is YDEGEE in the germline V gene. The CDR3 is made up of 13 amino acids. V was pared by 5 bases and J by 3 bases, with 12 bases between. CDR3 residues: CASRGRGNYEQYV. CDR3 DNA sequence: TGTGCCAGCAGGGGGCGCGGAAACTACGAGCAGTACGTC.

This clone was detected a few times. The chain couples TRBV4-3 to TRBJ2-1; 14 bases agree with TRBD2. The CDR3 covers 18 residues. The germline V gene has CDR1 LGHNA and CDR2 YSLEER. After removal of 1 base from V and 4 bases from J, the junction contained 6 bases not matched to a gene. The CDR3 region is CASSQGGLAGGGYNEQFF. CDR3 nucleotide sequence: TGCGCCAGCAGCCAAGGAGGACTAGCGGGAGGAGGTTACAATGAGCAGTTCTTC.